The clone carrying this TCR beta chain was counted ten times or more. The data derive from a study of T-cell memory formation after mild COVID-19. TCRdb analysed the 5' RACE reads with MiXCR anew, one entry per CDR3 protein. Here the sample spans about 620,000 distinct CDR3 sequences, approximately 19% being singletons. Looked up from germline, CDR1 is SGHRS and CDR2 is YFSETQ. Trimming cost V 4 bases and J 2 bases, with 8 bases left between them. The CDR3 consists of 13 residues. The chain links TRBV5-1 to TRBJ2-3, with unresolved D. Sequenced material: PBMCs or a T cell subset sorted from them (not recorded which). The TCR sequence derives from an adult woman who had mild COVID-19 (a few samples of this study predate the infection). Cell type and time point are not known. CDR3 sequence: CASSRAATDTQYF. In DNA form, the CDR3 reads TGCGCCAGCAGCCGGGCCGCCACAGATACGCAGTATTTT.